This T cell receptor beta chain is drawn from a study of T cells in localized non-small cell lung cancer. Data came from immunoSEQ multiplex PCR; TCRdb stores just in-frame clones and leaves some out. The sample lists approximately 47,000 clones, 70% to 90% occurring once. Study-level results: Uninvolved adjacent lung, not tumor, had the highest T cell clonality.

Between the trimmed V and J ends, which lost 7 bases and 4 bases, there was a span of 7 bases. CDR3 size: 11 residues. Germline V CDR1 and CDR2: MNHEY, SVGAGI. A note on this clone: Its antigen remains unknown.

The TCR sequence derives from a man between 40 and 69 years old with stage II lung adenocarcinoma. The input for sequencing was PBMCs, taken before any cancer treatment. The J gene is TRBJ1-2, the V gene TRBV6-5, with unresolved D. The CDR3 loop is CASTDGYGYTF. Here the CDR3 DNA reads TGTGCCAGCACCGACGGCTATGGCTACACCTTC.